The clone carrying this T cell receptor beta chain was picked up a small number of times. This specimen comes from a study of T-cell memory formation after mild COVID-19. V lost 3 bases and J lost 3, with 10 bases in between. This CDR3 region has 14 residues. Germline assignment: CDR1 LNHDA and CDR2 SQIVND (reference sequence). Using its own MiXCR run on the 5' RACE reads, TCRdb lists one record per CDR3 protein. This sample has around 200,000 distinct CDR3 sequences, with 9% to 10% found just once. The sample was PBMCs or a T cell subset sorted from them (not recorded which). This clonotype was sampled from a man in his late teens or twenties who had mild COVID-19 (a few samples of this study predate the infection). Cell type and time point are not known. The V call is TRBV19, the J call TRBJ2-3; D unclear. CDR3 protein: CASSIRLKTDTQYF. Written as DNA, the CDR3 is TGTGCCAGTAGTATTAGGCTTAAGACAGATACGCAGTATTTT.